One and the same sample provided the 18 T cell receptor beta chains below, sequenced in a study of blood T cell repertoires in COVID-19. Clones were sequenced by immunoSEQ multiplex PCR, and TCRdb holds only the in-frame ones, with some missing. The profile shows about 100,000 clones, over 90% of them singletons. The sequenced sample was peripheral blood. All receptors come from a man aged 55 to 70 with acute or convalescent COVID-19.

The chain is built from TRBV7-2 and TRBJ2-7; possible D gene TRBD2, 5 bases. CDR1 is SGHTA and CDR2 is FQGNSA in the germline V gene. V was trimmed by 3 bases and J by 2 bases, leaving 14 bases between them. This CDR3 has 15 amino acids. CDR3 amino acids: CASSFHPEGPYEQYF. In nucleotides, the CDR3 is TGTGCCAGCAGCTTTCATCCAGAGGGTCCCTACGAGCAGTACTTC.

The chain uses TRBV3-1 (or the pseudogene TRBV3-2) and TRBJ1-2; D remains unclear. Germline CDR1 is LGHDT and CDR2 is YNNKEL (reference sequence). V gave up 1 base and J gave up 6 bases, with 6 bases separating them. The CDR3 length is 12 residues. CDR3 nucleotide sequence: TGTGCCAGCAGCCAAGTCGCGGATGGCTACACCTTC. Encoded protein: CASSQVADGYTF.

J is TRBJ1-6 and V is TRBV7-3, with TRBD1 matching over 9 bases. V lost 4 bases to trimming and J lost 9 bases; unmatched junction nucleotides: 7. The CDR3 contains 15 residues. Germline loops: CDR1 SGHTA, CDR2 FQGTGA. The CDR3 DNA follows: TGTGCCAGCAGCTCCGGACAGGGGTTGGGTTCACCCCTCCACTTT. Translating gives CASSSGQGLGSPLHF.

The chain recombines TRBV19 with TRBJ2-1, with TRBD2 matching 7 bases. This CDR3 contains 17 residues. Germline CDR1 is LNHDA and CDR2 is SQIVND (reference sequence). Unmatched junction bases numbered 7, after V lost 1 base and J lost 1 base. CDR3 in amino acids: CASSIAGRAGSYNEQFF. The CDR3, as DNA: TGTGCCAGTAGTATAGCTGGTCGAGCGGGGTCCTACAATGAGCAGTTCTTC.

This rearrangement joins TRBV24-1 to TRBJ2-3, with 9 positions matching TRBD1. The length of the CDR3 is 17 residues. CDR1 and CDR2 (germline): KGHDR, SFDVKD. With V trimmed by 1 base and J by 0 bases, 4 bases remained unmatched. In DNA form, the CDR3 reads TGTGCCACCAGTGATTTTGGACAGGGGTCTAGCACAGATACGCAGTATTTT. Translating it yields CATSDFGQGSSTDTQYF.

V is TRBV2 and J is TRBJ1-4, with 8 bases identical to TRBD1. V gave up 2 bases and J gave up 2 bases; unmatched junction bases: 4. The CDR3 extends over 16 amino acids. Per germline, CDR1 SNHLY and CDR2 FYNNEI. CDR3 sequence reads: CASSEFQGATNEKLFF. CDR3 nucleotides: TGTGCCAGCAGTGAATTTCAGGGGGCGACTAATGAAAAACTGTTTTTT.

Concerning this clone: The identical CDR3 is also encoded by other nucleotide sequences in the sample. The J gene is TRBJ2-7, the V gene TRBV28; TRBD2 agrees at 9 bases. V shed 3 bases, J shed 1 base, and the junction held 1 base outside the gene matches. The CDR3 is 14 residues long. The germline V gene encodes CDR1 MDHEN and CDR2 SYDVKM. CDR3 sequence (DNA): TGTGCCAGCAGTTTGGCGGGGGGGTCCTACGAGCAGTACTTC. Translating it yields CASSLAGGSYEQYF.

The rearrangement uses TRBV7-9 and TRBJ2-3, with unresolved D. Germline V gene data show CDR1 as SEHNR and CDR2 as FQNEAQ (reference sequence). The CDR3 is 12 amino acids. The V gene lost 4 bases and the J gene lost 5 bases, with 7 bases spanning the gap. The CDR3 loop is CASSSTEDTQYF. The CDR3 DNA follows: TGTGCCAGCAGCTCCACAGAAGATACGCAGTATTTT.

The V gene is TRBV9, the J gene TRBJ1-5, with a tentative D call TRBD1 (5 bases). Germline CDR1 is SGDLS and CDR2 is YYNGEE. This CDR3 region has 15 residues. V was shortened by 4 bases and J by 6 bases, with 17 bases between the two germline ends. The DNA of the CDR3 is TGTGCCAGCAGCACCACAGGTCTCCCCACTCAGCCCCAGCATTTT. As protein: CASSTTGLPTQPQHF. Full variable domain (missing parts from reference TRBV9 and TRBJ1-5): DSGVTQTPKHLITATGQRVTLRCSPRSGDLSVYWYQQSLDQGLQFLIQYYNGEERAKGNILERFSAQQFPDLHSELNLSSLELGDSALYFCASSTTGLPTQPQHFGDGTRLSIL.

CDR3 nucleotides: TGTGCCAGCAGTCCAACGACGGACAGGGCCTCCTACGAGCAGTACTTC. Encoded protein: CASSPTTDRASYEQYF. The J gene is TRBJ2-7, the V gene TRBV27, with 8 positions matching TRBD1. In germline, CDR1 is MNHEY, CDR2 SMNVEV (reference sequence). With V trimmed by 5 bases and J by 0 bases, 9 bases remained unmatched. CDR3 size: 16 residues.

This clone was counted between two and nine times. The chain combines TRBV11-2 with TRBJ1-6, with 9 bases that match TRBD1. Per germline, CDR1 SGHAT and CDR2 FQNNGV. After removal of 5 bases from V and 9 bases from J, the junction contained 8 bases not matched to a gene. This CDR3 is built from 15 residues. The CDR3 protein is CASSALTGGVSPLHF. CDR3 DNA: TGTGCCAGCAGCGCGCTGACAGGGGGAGTTTCACCCCTCCACTTT. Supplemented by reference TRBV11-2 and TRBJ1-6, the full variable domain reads EAGVAQSPRYKIIEKRQSVAFWCNPISGHATLYWYQQILGQGPKLLIQFQNNGVVDDSQLPKDRFSAERLKGVDSTLKIQPAKLEDSAVYLCASSALTGGVSPLHFGNGTRLTVT.

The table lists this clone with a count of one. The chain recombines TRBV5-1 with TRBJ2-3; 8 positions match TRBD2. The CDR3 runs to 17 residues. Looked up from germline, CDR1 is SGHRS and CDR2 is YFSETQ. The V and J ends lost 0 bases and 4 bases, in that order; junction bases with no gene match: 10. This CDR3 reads CASSLAIQVAGPDTQYF. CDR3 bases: TGCGCCAGCAGCTTGGCCATTCAGGTAGCGGGGCCAGATACGCAGTATTTT.

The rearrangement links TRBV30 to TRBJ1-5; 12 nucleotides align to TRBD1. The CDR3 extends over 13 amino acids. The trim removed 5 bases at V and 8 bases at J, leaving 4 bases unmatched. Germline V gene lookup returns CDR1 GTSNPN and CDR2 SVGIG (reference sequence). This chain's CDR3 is CAWGTGGWEPQHF. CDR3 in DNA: TGTGCCTGGGGGACAGGGGGCTGGGAGCCCCAGCATTTT. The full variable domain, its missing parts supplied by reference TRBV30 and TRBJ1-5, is SQTIHQWPATLVQPVGSPLSLECTVEGTSNPNLYWYRQAAGRGLQLLFYSVGIGQISSEVPQNLSASRPQDRQFILSSKKLLLSDSGFYLCAWGTGGWEPQHFGDGTRLSIL.

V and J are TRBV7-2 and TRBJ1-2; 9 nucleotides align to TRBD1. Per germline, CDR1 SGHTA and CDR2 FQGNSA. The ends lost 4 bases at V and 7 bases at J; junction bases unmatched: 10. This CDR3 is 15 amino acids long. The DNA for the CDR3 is TGTGCCAGCAGCTCCACTACAGGGGGCCCCCTTGGCTACACCTTC. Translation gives CASSSTTGGPLGYTF.

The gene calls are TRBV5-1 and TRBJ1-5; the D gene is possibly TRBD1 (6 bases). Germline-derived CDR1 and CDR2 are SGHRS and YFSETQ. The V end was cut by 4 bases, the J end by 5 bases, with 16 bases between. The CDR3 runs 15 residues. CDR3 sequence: CASSQNTGSDQPQHF. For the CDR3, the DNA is TGCGCCAGCAGCCAAAATACAGGGAGTGATCAGCCCCAGCATTTT.

CDR3 loop: CASSQVRGRETQYF. CDR3 coding DNA: TGCGCCAGCAGCCAAGTCAGGGGGCGAGAGACCCAGTACTTC. This chain links TRBV4-1 with TRBJ2-5; 8 nucleotides match TRBD1. CDR3 length: 14 amino acids. J lost 4 bases, V lost 1 base, and 2 bases had no gene match. CDR1 is MGHRA, CDR2 YSYEKL, per germline.

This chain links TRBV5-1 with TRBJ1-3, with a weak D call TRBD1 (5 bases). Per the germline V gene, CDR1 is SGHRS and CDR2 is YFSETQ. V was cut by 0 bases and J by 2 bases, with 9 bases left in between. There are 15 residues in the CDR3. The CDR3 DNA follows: TGCGCCAGCAGCTTGGTTTCCAGGGCTGGAAACACCATATATTTT. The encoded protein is CASSLVSRAGNTIYF. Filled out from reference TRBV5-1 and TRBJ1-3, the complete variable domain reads KAGVTQTPRYLIKTRGQQVTLSCSPISGHRSVSWYQQTPGQGLQFLFEYFSETQRNKGNFPGRFSGRQFSNSRSEMNVSTLELGDSALYLCASSLVSRAGNTIYFGEGSWLTVV.

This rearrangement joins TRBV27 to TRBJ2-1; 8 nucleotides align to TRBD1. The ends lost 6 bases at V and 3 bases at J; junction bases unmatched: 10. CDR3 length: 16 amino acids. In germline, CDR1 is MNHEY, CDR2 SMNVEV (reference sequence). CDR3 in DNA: TGTGCCAGCAGGCCTAACAGGGGGGACGACTACAATGAGCAGTTCTTC. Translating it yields CASRPNRGDDYNEQFF.